The 12 T cell receptor beta chains given below trace back to one sample, sequenced in a study of early T cells in non-severe SARS-CoV-2 infection. MiXCR was run by TCRdb on the 5' RACE reads, yielding one entry per CDR3 protein. The table shows about 98,000 distinct CDR3 sequences, with approximately 15% occurring only once. Sequenced material: whole blood. The receptors were sampled from an adult who was a healthcare worker with PCR-confirmed SARS-CoV-2 infection or an uninfected control (not recorded which).

There are a few counts of this clonotype. The rearrangement joins TRBV13 to TRBJ2-1, with D tentatively TRBD2 (6 bases). Germline V gene sequence: CDR1 PRHDT, CDR2 FYEKMQ (reference sequence). The CDR3 spans 14 residues. Trimming pared 5 bases from V and 5 bases from J, leaving 13 bases between. Written as DNA, the CDR3 is TGTGCCAGCAGCGCGTGGGGACTCCACAATGAGCAGTTCTTC. As protein: CASSAWGLHNEQFF.

The rearrangement links TRBV7-9 to TRBJ1-2; maybe TRBD1 (5 bases). The CDR3 length is 14 residues. V lost 2 bases and J 4 bases, leaving 11 bases between the germline ends. CDR1 SEHNR and CDR2 FQNEAQ come from the germline V gene (reference sequence). The CDR3 loop reads CASSLQGPTYGYTF. The CDR3 DNA reads as TGTGCCAGCAGCTTACAGGGACCAACCTATGGCTACACCTTC.

The DNA of the CDR3 is TGTGCCAGCAGCTCGATGTACAGGGTGGACGGCTACACCTTC. This encodes CASSSMYRVDGYTF. The chain has TRBV7-2 and TRBJ1-2, with a weak D call TRBD1 (6 bases). The CDR3 length is 14 residues. The V gene's germline CDR1 is SGHTA and CDR2 FQGNSA. The germline V and J ends were trimmed by 4 bases and 8 bases, with 17 bases remaining between them.

In its sample, this clonotype was seen a few times. This chain links TRBV6-6 with TRBJ2-7, with TRBD2 as a possible D gene (6 bases). CDR3 length equals 12 residues. Per the germline V gene, CDR1 is MNHNY and CDR2 is SVGAGI (reference sequence). V was pared by 7 bases and J by 5 bases, with 12 bases between. The CDR3 DNA is TGTGCCAGCACTACCAGACTAGACGAGCAGTACTTC. It specifies CASTTRLDEQYF.

V is TRBV15 and J is TRBJ2-2, with 11 positions matching TRBD2. Germline trimming cut 0 bases from V and 5 bases from J; bases unmatched to any gene: 2. Germline V CDR1 and CDR2: LNHNV, YYDKDF (reference sequence). This CDR3 contains 16 residues. The CDR3 DNA reads as TGTGCCACCAGCAGAGAACTAGCGGGAGTTACCGGGGAGCTGTTTTTT. Amino acid sequence: CATSRELAGVTGELFF.

This sequence joins TRBV29-1 and TRBJ2-2; perhaps D is TRBD1 or TRBD2 (5 bases each). Germline-derived CDR1 and CDR2 are SQVTM and ANQGSEA. CDR3 length equals 13 residues. The V end was cut by 6 bases, the J end by 4 bases, with 12 bases between. The CDR3 reads CSVRWGSTGELFF. The CDR3 DNA is TGCAGCGTGAGGTGGGGGAGCACCGGGGAGCTGTTTTTT.

This clonotype was counted at least ten times. The genes are TRBV10-3 and TRBJ1-1, with D possibly TRBD1 on 5 matching bases. CDR1 is ENHRY and CDR2 is SYGVKD in the germline V gene. The CDR3 extends over 15 amino acids. Between the trimmed V and J ends, which lost 2 bases and 1 base, there was a span of 11 bases. Written as DNA, the CDR3 is TGTGCCATCAGTGAGCCCGGGGCGGCGAACACTGAAGCTTTCTTT. Translation gives CAISEPGAANTEAFF.

The chain combines TRBV5-4 with TRBJ2-7, with 11 nucleotides matching TRBD1. V dropped 0 bases and J dropped 3; count of bases not matched to a gene: 5. This CDR3 comprises 16 residues. Looked up from germline, CDR1 is SGHNT and CDR2 is YYREEE (reference sequence). The CDR3 region is CASSLGGQGVLYEQYF. Here the CDR3 DNA reads TGTGCCAGCAGCTTGGGGGGACAGGGGGTTCTCTACGAGCAGTACTTC.

CDR3 residues: CASSFGQAYEQYF. In DNA, the CDR3 is TGTGCCAGCAGTTTCGGACAGGCCTACGAGCAGTACTTC. This chain uses TRBV12-3 or TRBV12-4 with TRBJ2-7; 7 bases fit TRBD1. The junction had 1 base not matched to a gene; V was cut back by 3 bases and J by 2 bases. This CDR3 comprises 13 residues.

This clonotype has a handful of counts. The rearrangement links TRBV28 to TRBJ2-2; D gene unclear. V was cut by 6 bases and J by 0 bases, with 17 bases left in between. The CDR3 consists of 17 residues. Germline CDR1 MDHEN, CDR2 SYDVKM. The CDR3 loop reads CASRIRPSSPNTGELFF. The CDR3 region has the DNA TGTGCCAGCAGAATAAGACCATCTTCCCCGAACACCGGGGAGCTGTTTTTT.

This clonotype turned up a few times. V gene TRBV3-1 combines with J gene TRBJ2-1, with D tentatively TRBD2 (6 bases). Germline loops: CDR1 LGHDT, CDR2 YNNKEL (reference sequence). Deletions cut 1 base from V and 8 bases from J, with 21 bases between. CDR3 length: 17 amino acids. CDR3 coding DNA: TGTGCCAGCAGCCAAGGGGTGTTCCTGGAGGGTGGGGATGAGCAGTTCTTC. This sequence encodes CASSQGVFLEGGDEQFF.

This clonotype was found a few times. The chain uses TRBV18 and TRBJ2-7; D may match TRBD1 or TRBD2 (5 bases each). Trimming stripped 4 bases from V and 6 bases from J, with 16 bases between. The CDR3 length is 14 residues. Germline-derived CDR1 and CDR2 are KGHSH and LQKENI. CDR3 residues: CASSLGEGSREQYF. The CDR3 DNA sequence: TGTGCCAGCTCACTGGGAGAGGGGAGCCGCGAGCAGTACTTC.